The next 19 T cell receptor beta chains were all read from a single sample in a study of T cell responses to AZD1222 COVID-19 vaccine. The repertoire was sequenced with immunoSEQ multiplex PCR; TCRdb's copy has only in-frame clones and lacks some. The data show about 150,000 clones, roughly 88% seen once. Sequences were derived from peripheral blood, sampled 28 days after the second AZD1222 dose. The receptors were sampled from an adult who received the AZD1222 COVID-19 vaccine.

This clone was detected only a few times. The CDR3 loop is CASSQELAGTGELFF. In DNA, the CDR3 is TGTGCCAGCAGCCAAGAATTGGCTGGGACCGGGGAGCTGTTTTTT. This chain connects TRBV3-1 (or the pseudogene TRBV3-2) to TRBJ2-2; no reliable D call. Between the trimmed V and J ends, which lost 0 bases and 5 bases, there was a span of 10 bases. The CDR3 has 15 residues. Looked up from germline, CDR1 is LGHDT and CDR2 is YNNKEL (reference sequence).

The J gene is TRBJ1-1, the V gene TRBV21-1. TRBV21-1 is classified as a pseudogene. The CDR3 loop spans 12 amino acids. The CDR3: CASSPQTTEAFF. The CDR3 bases are TGTGCCAGCAGCCCGCAGACCACTGAAGCTTTCTTT.

This rearrangement joins TRBV30 to TRBJ1-5, with 7 bases identical to TRBD1. The CDR3 sequence is 16 residues long. With 2 bases clipped from V and 10 bases from J, the junction kept 17 bases outside the gene matches. CDR1 and CDR2 from the germline V gene are GTSNPN and SVGIG (reference sequence). CDR3 DNA: TGTGCCTGGAGTCCTAAGACAGGGCCGGGGCGAAGTCCCCAGCATTTT. Its protein is CAWSPKTGPGRSPQHF.

J is TRBJ2-7 and V is TRBV30; TRBD1 aligns across 9 bases. CDR1 and CDR2 from the germline V gene are GTSNPN and SVGIG (reference sequence). The CDR3 has 13 residues. The junction had 8 bases not matched to a gene; V was cut back by 8 bases and J by 3 bases. The CDR3 DNA sequence: TGTGCCGTCAGCGGGACAGGGTACTACGAGCAGTACTTC. The encoded protein is CAVSGTGYYEQYF.

The V call is TRBV12-3 or TRBV12-4, the J call TRBJ2-7; D uncertain. CDR3 size: 12 residues. Between the trimmed V and J ends, which lost 6 bases and 2 bases, there was a span of 8 bases. The CDR3 region is CASSQNTYEQYF. CDR3 in DNA: TGTGCCAGCAGCCAGAACACCTACGAGCAGTACTTC.

This clone occurred once. The chain has TRBV5-4 and TRBJ2-1; D remains ambiguous. From germline, CDR1 is SGHNT and CDR2 YYREEE (reference sequence). Trimming removed 5 bases at V and 0 bases at J, with 15 bases between. The CDR3 sequence is 16 residues long. CDR3 nucleotides: TGTGCCAGCAGACGCATCGACTCTAGCTCCTACAATGAGCAGTTCTTC. It translates to CASRRIDSSSYNEQFF.

The chain uses TRBV9 and TRBJ1-2, with no clear D. This CDR3 is 14 amino acids long. CDR1 and CDR2 (germline): SGDLS, YYNGEE. Trimming removed 3 bases from V and 4 bases from J, with 13 bases in between. The CDR3 sequence: CASSARPSPYGYTF. The CDR3, as DNA: TGTGCCAGCAGCGCCAGGCCCTCCCCCTATGGCTACACCTTC.

The CDR3 DNA reads TGTGCCAGCACCCAATCGGGTGGTACTCCGTTCTTC. Its translation: CASTQSGGTPFF. The chain is built from TRBV6-5 and TRBJ2-1, with no clear D. In germline, CDR1 is MNHEY, CDR2 SVGAGI. The CDR3 extends over 12 amino acids. Trimming cost V 7 bases and J 15 bases, with 19 bases left between them.

V is TRBV2 and J is TRBJ2-7, with D tentatively TRBD1 (5 bases). Germline CDR1 SNHLY, CDR2 FYNNEI. The CDR3 spans 14 residues. V was shortened by 4 bases and J by 2 bases, with 12 bases between the two germline ends. The CDR3 reads CASSAAGITYEQYF. The CDR3 DNA reads TGTGCCAGCAGTGCGGCAGGGATTACCTACGAGCAGTACTTC.

This rearrangement joins TRBV27 to TRBJ1-1; TRBD1 matches 9 bases. Germline CDR1 and CDR2: MNHEY and SMNVEV (reference sequence). CDR3 length equals 14 residues. The V and J ends lost 1 base and 8 bases, in that order; junction bases with no gene match: 5. The CDR3 DNA follows: TGTGCCAGCAGTTTATACGACAGGGGGTGGGAAGCTTTCTTT. As protein: CASSLYDRGWEAFF.

V usage is TRBV6-5 and J usage is TRBJ2-5; possible D gene TRBD1, 5 bases. The germline V and J ends were trimmed by 5 bases and 0 bases, with 7 bases remaining between them. Germline-derived CDR1 and CDR2 are MNHEY and SVGAGI. This CDR3 is built from 13 residues. The CDR3 coding sequence is TGTGCCAGCAGTCGGACATACCAAGAGACCCAGTACTTC. Encoded protein: CASSRTYQETQYF.

The chain combines TRBV7-3 with TRBJ2-1; D is possibly TRBD2 (6 bases). V lost 2 bases and J lost 4, with 6 bases in between. This CDR3 spans 13 amino acids. Per the germline V gene, CDR1 is SGHTA and CDR2 is FQGTGA. CDR3: CASSLGLYNEQFF. In DNA form, the CDR3 reads TGTGCCAGCAGCTTAGGACTATACAATGAGCAGTTCTTC.

The rearrangement links TRBV30 to TRBJ1-4; 8 bases fit TRBD1. CDR3 size: 15 residues. V was clipped by 5 bases and J by 3 bases; unmatched bases: 8. Germline CDR1 reads GTSNPN; CDR2 reads SVGIG (reference sequence). CDR3 nucleotide sequence: TGTGCCTGGCGGGACAGGCGCCAACCTAATGAAAAACTGTTTTTT. Protein sequence: CAWRDRRQPNEKLFF.

The chain has TRBV11-2 and TRBJ2-1; possibly TRBD1 or TRBD2 for D (5 bases each). The CDR3 is 18 amino acids. Trimming pared 5 bases from V and 7 bases from J, leaving 27 bases between. The V gene's germline CDR1 is SGHAT and CDR2 FQNNGV. The CDR3 nucleotides are TGTGCCAGCAGCGTCCCCGCCCCACACGGGGCCCATAGGAATGAGCAGTTCTTC. It codes for CASSVPAPHGAHRNEQFF.

Here the CDR3 reads CASQGAFNYGYTF. In nucleotides, the CDR3 is TGTGCCAGCCAGGGGGCATTTAACTATGGCTACACCTTC. This chain joins TRBV6-1 and TRBJ1-2, with 8 bases lining up with TRBD1. Germline values: CDR1 MNHNS, CDR2 SASEGT. This CDR3 is 13 amino acids long. V trimming: 8 bases; J trimming: 1 base; junction bases outside the gene matches: 3.

This chain links TRBV5-1 with TRBJ1-3, with D possibly TRBD1 on 5 matching bases. Trimming stripped 0 bases from V and 0 bases from J, with 10 bases between. This CDR3 region has 16 residues. Germline V CDR1 and CDR2: SGHRS, YFSETQ. CDR3 bases: TGCGCCAGCAGCTTGGTCCTCGGGGCCTCTGGAAACACCATATATTTT. This sequence encodes CASSLVLGASGNTIYF.

The chain couples TRBV12-3 or TRBV12-4 to TRBJ1-1; no clear D gene. The length of the CDR3 is 13 residues. The V and J ends lost 5 bases and 1 base respectively, with 8 bases between them. The CDR3 is CASSAGPNTEAFF. DNA of the CDR3: TGTGCCAGCAGTGCCGGACCGAACACTGAAGCTTTCTTT.

This clone came up once. This chain uses TRBV7-9 with TRBJ2-3, with TRBD1 as a possible D gene (5 bases). CDR1 and CDR2 (germline): SEHNR, FQNEAQ (reference sequence). The ends were cut back, 5 bases at V and 0 bases at J, with 12 bases in the middle. The CDR3 totals 15 residues. CDR3 in amino acids: CASSQNRLSTDTQYF. The DNA for the CDR3 is TGTGCCAGCAGCCAAAACAGGTTAAGCACAGATACGCAGTATTTT.

CDR3 region: CASSLAKQGESPLHF. The CDR3 DNA is TGTGCCAGCAGCTTGGCCAAGCAGGGGGAATCACCCCTCCACTTT. V is TRBV5-4 and J is TRBJ1-6; the match to TRBD1 covers 7 bases. The germline V gene has CDR1 SGHNT and CDR2 YYREEE (reference sequence). V shed 0 bases, J shed 10 bases, and the junction held 7 bases outside the gene matches. This CDR3 is built from 15 residues.